Given below is one T cell receptor (beta chain) in context. Antigen unknown. Sequenced by immunoSEQ multiplex PCR; TCRdb stores in-frame clones only, minus some. Here the sample spans some 120,000 clones, about nine tenths being singletons. This sample stems from a study of T cell responses to AZD1222 COVID-19 vaccine. Study conclusions and caveats: Repertoires were collected only later (after the peak T cell response had occurred). Distributed over spike, vaccine-associated CD4 TCRs predominated at 160-218 and 743-854. Of the AZD1222 recipients, only 5 to 7 were seropositive at baseline. After two AZD1222 doses, spike-specific TCR breadth and depth rose versus day 0.

This CDR3 contains 14 residues. Germline V CDR1 and CDR2: MNHEY, SVGEGT. V lost 2 bases and J lost 4, with 10 bases in between. The clonotype comes from an adult in good health. The gene calls are TRBV6-2 or TRBV6-3 and TRBJ2-3, with D perhaps being TRBD1 or TRBD2 (6 bases each). The specimen comprised peripheral blood, sampled on day 0 of AZD1222 vaccination. CDR3 DNA sequence: TGTGCCAGCAGTTACGGGGGGCCTGCAGATACGCAGTATTTT. It encodes CASSYGGPADTQYF.